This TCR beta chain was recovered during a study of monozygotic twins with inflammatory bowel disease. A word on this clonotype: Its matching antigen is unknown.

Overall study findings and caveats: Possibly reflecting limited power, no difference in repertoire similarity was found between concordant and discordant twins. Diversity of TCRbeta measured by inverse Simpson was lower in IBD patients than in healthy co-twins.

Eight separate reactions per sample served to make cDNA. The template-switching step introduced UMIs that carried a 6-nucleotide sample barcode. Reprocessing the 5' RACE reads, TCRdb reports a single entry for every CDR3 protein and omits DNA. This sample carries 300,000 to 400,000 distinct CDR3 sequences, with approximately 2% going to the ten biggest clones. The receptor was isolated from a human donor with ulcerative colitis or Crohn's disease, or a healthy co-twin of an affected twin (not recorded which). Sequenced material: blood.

CDR3 loop: CASSFPAGAGGGYEQYF. The chain employs TRBV5-1 and TRBJ2-7; the D call of TRBD2 rests on TCRdb alone, since no DNA is present to check it. CDR3 length: 17 amino acids. Germline values: CDR1 SGHRS, CDR2 YFSETQ.